Listed below are T cell receptor beta chains from one sample, sequenced in a study of cytomegalovirus exposure and HLA in healthy donors. The table came from immunoSEQ multiplex PCR; TCRdb's copy has only in-frame clones and leaves some out. The table has under 150,000 clones, around 77% seen once. The sample taken for sequencing was PBMCs. These receptors were obtained from a woman aged 40-49 years in good health and CMV-seropositive. CDR3s include the opening cysteine and the closing phenylalanine or tryptophan. The order of the fields is clone size, J gene, V gene, D gene, CDR3 protein, CDR3 DNA. The D gene is left open where the match is weak. For some rows the clone size is stated as once, few or many, or as a class when expanded; others skip it.

size: NA
J: TRBJ1-1
V: TRBV29-1
D: TRBD1
CDR3: CSVEQGRGTEAFF
DNA: TGCAGCGTCGAACAGGGGAGAGGCACTGAAGCTTTCTTT

size: NA
J: TRBJ1-6
V: TRBV6-1
D: TRBD1
CDR3: CASDPGDRVFSPLHF
DNA: TGTGCCAGCGACCCGGGGGACAGGGTATTTTCACCCCTCCACTTT

size: NA
J: TRBJ2-7
V: TRBV7-9
D: TRBD2
CDR3: CASSLARGGLYEQYF
DNA: TGTGCCAGCAGCTTAGCGCGGGGGGGCCTATACGAGCAGTACTTC

size: NA
J: TRBJ2-7
V: TRBV21-1
D: NA
CDR3: CASSSRTVFEQYF
DNA: TGTGCCAGCAGCTCCCGGACAGTGTTCGAGCAGTACTTC

size: NA
J: TRBJ1-1
V: TRBV9
D: TRBD1
CDR3: CASSPGTGGRHETEAFF
DNA: TGTGCCAGCAGCCCCGGGACAGGGGGCCGGCACGAAACTGAAGCTTTCTTT

size: NA
J: TRBJ2-7
V: TRBV30
D: TRBD1
CDR3: CAWSGQGWGEQYF
DNA: TGTGCCTGGAGTGGACAGGGATGGGGCGAGCAGTACTTC

size: NA
J: TRBJ1-2
V: TRBV5-4
D: NA
CDR3: CASSLEILNYGYTF
DNA: TGTGCCAGCAGCTTGGAGATACTTAACTATGGCTACACCTTC

size: NA
J: TRBJ2-3
V: TRBV5-1
D: NA
CDR3: CASSSGLLADTQYF
DNA: TGCGCCAGCAGCTCAGGACTGTTAGCAGATACGCAGTATTTT

size: NA
J: TRBJ2-2
V: TRBV9
D: TRBD1
CDR3: CASSVGTGLTGELFF
DNA: TGTGCCAGCAGCGTAGGGACAGGCTTAACCGGGGAGCTGTTTTTT

size: once
J: TRBJ2-7
V: TRBV10-2
D: TRBD2
CDR3: CASSLVSGGYEQYF
DNA: TGCGCCAGCAGTTTGGTTAGCGGGGGCTACGAGCAGTACTTC

size: once
J: TRBJ2-2
V: TRBV7-2
D: NA
CDR3: CASNRENTGELFF
DNA: TGTGCCAGCAACAGGGAGAACACCGGGGAGCTGTTTTTT

size: few
J: TRBJ2-5
V: TRBV28
D: TRBD1
CDR3: CASSEDRGRETQYF
DNA: TGTGCCAGCAGTGAGGACAGGGGGCGGGAGACCCAGTACTTC

size: NA
J: TRBJ1-2
V: TRBV19
D: TRBD1
CDR3: CASSIGALGQGGGYTF
DNA: TGTGCCAGTAGTATAGGGGCCTTGGGACAGGGGGGCGGCTACACCTTC

size: NA
J: TRBJ2-7
V: TRBV9
D: TRBD2
CDR3: CASSPTSGPYEQYF
DNA: TGTGCCAGCAGCCCAACTAGCGGCCCCTACGAGCAGTACTTC

size: NA
J: TRBJ1-5
V: TRBV15
D: NA
CDR3: CATSRDLAGAKNQPQHF
DNA: TGTGCCACCAGCAGAGATCTAGCGGGGGCGAAGAATCAGCCCCAGCATTTT

size: NA
J: TRBJ1-2
V: TRBV5-1
D: NA
CDR3: CASSLSGEDYGYTF
DNA: TGCGCCAGCAGCCTATCAGGGGAAGACTATGGCTACACCTTC

size: NA
J: TRBJ2-5
V: TRBV19
D: NA
CDR3: CASSIAPTEREQYF
DNA: TGTGCCAGTAGTATTGCCCCGACTGAAAGGGAGCAGTACTTC

size: NA
J: TRBJ1-4
V: TRBV19
D: TRBD1
CDR3: CASSTVQGVMTTNEKLFF
DNA: TGTGCCAGTAGTACCGTACAGGGGGTTATGACTACTAATGAAAAACTGTTTTTT

size: once
J: TRBJ2-3
V: TRBV2
D: TRBD2
CDR3: CASVLRTSGGSDTQYF
DNA: TGTGCCAGTGTACTACGGACTAGCGGGGGTTCAGATACGCAGTATTTT

size: NA
J: TRBJ1-1
V: TRBV4-2
D: TRBD1
CDR3: CASSLDRAFEAFF
DNA: TGTGCCAGCAGCCTGGACAGGGCTTTTGAAGCTTTCTTT

size: once
J: TRBJ1-2
V: TRBV4-1
D: NA
CDR3: CASSQLSPGHGYTF
DNA: TGCGCCAGCAGCCAACTTAGCCCCGGCCACGGCTACACCTTC

size: NA
J: TRBJ1-2
V: TRBV5-1
D: NA
CDR3: CASSLSHPGGYGYTF
DNA: TGCGCCAGCAGCTTGTCACACCCCGGGGGCTATGGCTACACCTTC

size: once
J: TRBJ2-5
V: TRBV5-1
D: NA
CDR3: CASSLSSTQYF
DNA: TGCGCCAGCAGTCTTTCGTCGACCCAGTACTTC

size: NA
J: TRBJ1-2
V: TRBV28
D: TRBD1
CDR3: CASSSRDSYGYTF
DNA: TGTGCCAGCAGTTCCCGGGACAGCTATGGCTACACCTTC

size: NA
J: TRBJ2-5
V: TRBV5-4
D: TRBD1
CDR3: CASSRTGGGETQYF
DNA: TGTGCCAGCAGCAGGACAGGGGGAGGTGAGACCCAGTACTTC

size: NA
J: TRBJ2-3
V: TRBV19
D: TRBD2
CDR3: CASSIDPWHPTSGGTDTQYF
DNA: TGTGCCAGTAGTATAGATCCCTGGCATCCGACTAGCGGGGGCACAGATACGCAGTATTTT

size: NA
J: TRBJ2-2
V: TRBV14
D: NA
CDR3: CASSPRGASTGELFF
DNA: TGTGCCAGCAGCCCTCGGGGGGCGAGCACCGGGGAGCTGTTTTTT

size: few
J: TRBJ2-1
V: TRBV7-9
D: TRBD1
CDR3: CASSPTGNNEQFF
DNA: TGTGCCAGCAGCCCGACAGGGAACAATGAGCAGTTCTTC

size: once
J: TRBJ2-7
V: TRBV23-1
D: NA
CDR3: CASSLPERPEQYF
DNA: TGCGCCAGCAGTCTTCCCGAGAGGCCCGAGCAGTACTTC